Below, 23 T cell receptor beta chains from the same sample are listed, as sequenced in a study of graft-versus-host responses after intestinal transplantation. The protocol was immunoSEQ multiplex PCR, while the TCRdb copy is restricted to in-frame clones and leaves out a portion. The sample lists about 8,000 clones, about 68% occurring once. Lymphocytes (intraepithelial and lamina propria) were released by processing the graft tissue. Sequences were derived from ileum tissue, sampled roughly 230 days after intestinal transplant. Receptor source: a human patient who received an intestinal transplant, so some T cells may come from the graft donor.

The chain employs TRBV5-6 and TRBJ1-2; D ambiguous. The CDR3 loop spans 14 amino acids. Trimming took 1 base from V and 6 from J, leaving 13 bases between them. In germline, CDR1 is SGHDT, CDR2 YYEEEE. CDR3: CASSLRPGSHGYTF. The CDR3 nucleotides are TGTGCCAGCAGCTTGAGGCCCGGGTCCCATGGCTACACCTTC. The full variable domain, rest sourced from reference TRBV5-6 and TRBJ1-2, is DAGVTQSPTHLIKTRGQQVTLRCSPKSGHDTVSWYQQALGQGPQFIFQYYEEEERQRGNFPDRFSGHQFPNYSSELNVNALLLGDSALYLCASSLRPGSHGYTFGSGTRLTVV.

This clone was counted once. The chain carries TRBV30 and TRBJ2-1; 9 positions agree with TRBD2. This CDR3 is 12 amino acids long. Germline trimming cut 3 bases from V and 14 bases from J; bases unmatched to any gene: 8. The germline gives CDR1 GTSNPN, CDR2 SVGIG (reference sequence). CDR3 nucleotides: TGTGCCTGGAGGGGTAGCGGGAGATCTGAGTTCTTC. Protein product: CAWRGSGRSEFF. The complete variable domain, with remaining parts taken from reference TRBV30 and TRBJ2-1, reads SQTIHQWPATLVQPVGSPLSLECTVEGTSNPNLYWYRQAAGRGLQLLFYSVGIGQISSEVPQNLSASRPQDRQFILSSKKLLLSDSGFYLCAWRGSGRSEFFGPGTRLTVL.

This clone is labeled medium-sized (0.01 to 0.1%). V and J are TRBV5-6 and TRBJ2-7; perhaps TRBD2 as D (5 bases). The CDR3 is 12 amino acids. Trimming cost V 4 bases and J 3 bases, with 8 bases left between them. The germline V gene has CDR1 SGHDT and CDR2 YYEEEE. The CDR3 loop reads CASSPGGYEQYF. The CDR3 DNA sequence: TGTGCCAGCAGCCCAGGAGGCTACGAGCAGTACTTC.

The rearrangement links TRBV6-6 to TRBJ1-3; no definite D call. Germline V lookup: CDR1 MNHNY, CDR2 SVGAGI (reference sequence). This CDR3 spans 16 amino acids. Trimming pared 0 bases from V and 1 base from J, leaving 10 bases between. CDR3 protein: CASSYSGIHSGNTIYF. CDR3 in DNA: TGTGCCAGCAGTTACTCGGGCATCCATTCTGGAAACACCATATATTTT.

The rearrangement joins TRBV5-6 to TRBJ2-1, with no clear D. V shed 2 bases and J shed 5 bases, with 11 bases lying between them. The CDR3 has 14 amino acids. Germline V gives CDR1 SGHDT, CDR2 YYEEEE. The DNA of the CDR3 is TGTGCCAGCAGCTTCATCTCGCCGGACAATGAGCAGTTCTTC. Translating it yields CASSFISPDNEQFF. The full variable domain, its missing parts supplied by reference TRBV5-6 and TRBJ2-1, is DAGVTQSPTHLIKTRGQQVTLRCSPKSGHDTVSWYQQALGQGPQFIFQYYEEEERQRGNFPDRFSGHQFPNYSSELNVNALLLGDSALYLCASSFISPDNEQFFGPGTRLTVL.

The chain joins TRBV18 to TRBJ2-5, with TRBD1 matching over 9 bases. The CDR3 covers 16 residues. The V and J ends lost 6 bases and 5 bases, in that order; junction bases with no gene match: 13. Germline V CDR1 and CDR2: KGHSH, LQKENI. The CDR3 loop reads CASSETGGAFGETQYF. CDR3 nucleotide sequence: TGTGCCAGCTCGGAAACAGGGGGCGCGTTTGGGGAGACCCAGTACTTC.

This chain uses TRBV28 with TRBJ2-6; D is uncertain. The CDR3 has 17 residues. V shed 4 bases and J shed 2 bases, with 15 bases lying between them. The germline V gene encodes CDR1 MDHEN and CDR2 SYDVKM. The CDR3 loop is CASSYPIGFPGANVLTF. The CDR3, as DNA: TGTGCCAGCAGTTACCCAATCGGGTTCCCTGGGGCCAACGTCCTGACTTTC.

The V and J genes are TRBV11-2 and TRBJ1-2; D is possibly TRBD1 (5 bases). The CDR3 extends over 15 amino acids. Germline V lookup: CDR1 SGHAT, CDR2 FQNNGV. Deletions cut 2 bases from V and 4 bases from J, with 14 bases between. The CDR3 DNA follows: TGTGCCAGCAGCTTACAGGGAGGGCTCACCTATGGCTACACCTTC. Amino acid sequence: CASSLQGGLTYGYTF. Filled out from reference TRBV11-2 and TRBJ1-2, the complete variable domain reads EAGVAQSPRYKIIEKRQSVAFWCNPISGHATLYWYQQILGQGPKLLIQFQNNGVVDDSQLPKDRFSAERLKGVDSTLKIQPAKLEDSAVYLCASSLQGGLTYGYTFGSGTRLTVV.

This sequence joins TRBV27 and TRBJ2-7; weak D call: TRBD2 (5 bases). Deletions cut 5 bases from V and 3 bases from J, with 14 bases between. From germline, CDR1 is MNHEY and CDR2 SMNVEV (reference sequence). CDR3 length: 14 residues. The CDR3 region has the DNA TGTGCCAGCAGTAGGGCAGGACTCATCTACGAGCAGTACTTC. Translation: CASSRAGLIYEQYF.

The chain recombines TRBV9 with TRBJ1-5; 7 nucleotides line up with TRBD1. The CDR3 is 15 amino acids. After removal of 4 bases from V and 3 bases from J, the junction contained 7 bases not matched to a gene. CDR1 SGDLS and CDR2 YYNGEE come from the germline V gene. The CDR3 loop reads CASSPGTELNQPQHF. CDR3 DNA: TGTGCCAGCAGCCCCGGGACAGAACTCAATCAGCCCCAGCATTTT.

This clone appeared a single time. The genes are TRBV11-3 and TRBJ1-1; a weak D match, TRBD1 (6 bases). V shed 5 bases and J shed 12 bases, with 22 bases lying between them. This CDR3 spans 14 amino acids. CDR1 is SGHNT and CDR2 is YENEEA in the germline V gene. The CDR3 region is CASSENREGTRTFF. The CDR3 nucleotides read TGTGCCAGCAGCGAGAACAGGGAGGGTACGCGAACTTTCTTT.

The chain links TRBV6-1 to TRBJ1-2, with D possibly being TRBD1 (5 bases). Germline assignment: CDR1 MNHNS and CDR2 SASEGT. V was clipped by 6 bases and J by 4 bases, with 18 bases between them. The CDR3 is 15 amino acids. CDR3 amino acids: CASRVQVFAIYGYTF. As DNA, the CDR3 is TGTGCCAGCAGGGTACAGGTTTTCGCAATCTATGGCTACACCTTC.

The chain carries TRBV27 and TRBJ2-7, with 10 bases aligning to TRBD2. Germline trimming cut 4 bases from V and 5 bases from J; bases unmatched to any gene: 8. Germline V gene lookup returns CDR1 MNHEY and CDR2 SMNVEV (reference sequence). The CDR3 loop spans 15 amino acids. The CDR3 region has the DNA TGTGCCAGCAGTTACGGAGCGGGAGGGGGTAACGAGCAGTACTTC. It specifies CASSYGAGGGNEQYF.

The CDR3 spells CASSYGLASGELFF. The CDR3 nucleotides are TGTGCCAGCAGTTACGGGCTAGCTAGCGGGGAGCTGTTTTTT. This sequence joins TRBV6-5 and TRBJ2-2; possible D gene TRBD2, 5 bases. CDR1 is MNHEY, CDR2 SVGAGI, per germline. V was pared by 2 bases and J by 7 bases, with 11 bases between. The CDR3 length is 14 residues.

This rearrangement joins TRBV4-1 to TRBJ2-1; 8 nucleotides line up with TRBD2. This CDR3 has 17 residues. Germline CDR1 is MGHRA and CDR2 is YSYEKL. Unmatched junction bases numbered 10, after V lost 3 bases and J lost 3 bases. CDR3 residues: CASSHLTELADYNEQFF. Here the CDR3 DNA reads TGCGCCAGCAGCCACCTTACGGAACTAGCGGACTACAATGAGCAGTTCTTC.

This chain joins TRBV9 and TRBJ2-1, with TRBD1 identical over 9 bases. This CDR3 region has 16 residues. Germline assignment: CDR1 SGDLS and CDR2 YYNGEE. Losses at the gene ends were 3 bases for V and 4 bases for J; bases not matched to a gene: 8. CDR3 sequence (DNA): TGTGCCAGCAGCGACGGACAGGGGAGTTTATACAATGAGCAGTTCTTC. It translates to CASSDGQGSLYNEQFF.

The CDR3 nucleotides read TGCAGCGTAGGCAGGGCCCCCCACAATGAGCAGTTCTTC. It codes for CSVGRAPHNEQFF. This chain links TRBV29-1 with TRBJ2-1; D may be TRBD1 (5 bases). Germline CDR1 reads SQVTM; CDR2 reads ANQGSEA. The length of the CDR3 is 13 residues. V was trimmed by 6 bases and J by 5 bases, leaving 14 bases between them.

The genes are TRBV5-1 and TRBJ2-1; 13 bases align to TRBD2. V trimming: 4 bases; J trimming: 6 bases; junction bases outside the gene matches: 1. Germline lookup yields CDR1 SGHRS and CDR2 YFSETQ. This CDR3 has 14 amino acids. DNA of the CDR3: TGCGCCAGCAGCACTAGCGGGAGGGCCAATGAGCAGTTCTTC. Translating it yields CASSTSGRANEQFF.

The V and J genes are TRBV9 and TRBJ2-1; 7 bases are a match to TRBD2. The CDR3 runs 15 residues. CDR1 is SGDLS, CDR2 YYNGEE, per germline. The junction had 6 bases not matched to a gene; V was cut back by 3 bases and J by 3 bases. This chain's CDR3 is CASSANRDYYNEQFF. CDR3 DNA sequence: TGTGCCAGCAGCGCAAATAGGGACTACTACAATGAGCAGTTCTTC.

This chain links TRBV18 with TRBJ1-1; D call uncertain. The germline V gene has CDR1 KGHSH and CDR2 LQKENI. Trimming pared 2 bases from V and 1 base from J, leaving 5 bases between. The CDR3 consists of 13 residues. CDR3 DNA: TGTGCCAGCTCACCAGGCCAGAACACTGAAGCTTTCTTT. Residues: CASSPGQNTEAFF. Based on the CDR3 plus reference TRBV18 and TRBJ1-1, the full variable domain is NAGVMQNPRHLVRRRGQEARLRCSPMKGHSHVYWYRQLPEEGLKFMVYLQKENIIDESGMPKERFSAEFPKEGPSILRIQQVVRGDSAAYFCASSPGQNTEAFFGQGTRLTVV.

V and J are TRBV28 and TRBJ2-7; D might be TRBD2 (6 bases). This CDR3 comprises 15 residues. Germline V gives CDR1 MDHEN, CDR2 SYDVKM. The V gene lost 6 bases and the J gene lost 3 bases, with 18 bases spanning the gap. The CDR3 region has the DNA TGTGCCAGCAGGTCCCAGGGCGGGAACTTCTACGAGCAGTACTTC. Protein product: CASRSQGGNFYEQYF.

The chain is built from TRBV9 and TRBJ1-1, with D possibly being TRBD1 (6 bases). V was cut by 4 bases and J by 11 bases, with 24 bases left in between. The CDR3 contains 15 residues. Germline CDR1 reads SGDLS; CDR2 reads YYNGEE. The CDR3 DNA reads TGTGCCAGCAGCCCCCAAGAGGGGGGGGCGGGGTGGGCTTTCTTT. Translation: CASSPQEGGAGWAFF.

This clone showed up just a few times. V gene TRBV19 combines with J gene TRBJ2-5; the match to TRBD2 covers 12 bases. The V segment lost 1 base and the J segment 5 bases; nucleotides outside the gene matches: 5. Germline V gives CDR1 LNHDA, CDR2 SQIVND (reference sequence). The CDR3 length is 16 residues. The CDR3 DNA is TGTGCCAGTAGTATAGGACTAGCGGGAGCCGTGGAGACCCAGTACTTC. Translation gives CASSIGLAGAVETQYF.